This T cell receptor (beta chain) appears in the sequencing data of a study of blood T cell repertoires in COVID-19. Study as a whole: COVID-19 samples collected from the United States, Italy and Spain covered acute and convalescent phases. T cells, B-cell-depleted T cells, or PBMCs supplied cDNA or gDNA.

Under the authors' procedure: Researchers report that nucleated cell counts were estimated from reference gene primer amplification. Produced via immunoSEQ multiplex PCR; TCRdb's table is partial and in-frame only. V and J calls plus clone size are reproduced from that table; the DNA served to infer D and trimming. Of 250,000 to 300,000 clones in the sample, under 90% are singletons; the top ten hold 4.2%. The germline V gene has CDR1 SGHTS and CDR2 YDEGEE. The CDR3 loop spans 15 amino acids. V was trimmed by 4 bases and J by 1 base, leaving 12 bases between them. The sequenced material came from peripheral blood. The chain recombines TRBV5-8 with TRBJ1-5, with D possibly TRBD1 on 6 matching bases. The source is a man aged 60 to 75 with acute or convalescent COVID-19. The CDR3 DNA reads TGTGCCAGCAGCCCAGGGGATTTAAGCAATCAGCCCCAGCATTTT. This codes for CASSPGDLSNQPQHF.